This T cell receptor (beta chain) was identified in a study of blood T cell repertoires in COVID-19 (dated by TCRdb to 2018 to 2020). Notes on the research overall: Samples covering the acute and convalescent phases of COVID-19 were provided by collaborators in the United States, Italy and Spain. The material from the prospective study consisted of cDNA or gDNA derived from T cells, B-cell-depleted T cells, or PBMCs. The dataset comprised deeply sampled blood TCRbeta repertoires from subjects exposed to, actively infected with, or recovered from COVID-19. The repertoires were made available in a free public database intended to serve as a resource for research on the immune response to SARS-CoV-2. Samples came from the ongoing ImmuneRACE study (first 160 participants) plus 1,254 subjects from 6 global collaborators. The sample metadata nearly always contained a de-identified subject ID, COVID-19 status, age in years and sex. Where available, HLA class I and class II types were obtained from metadata supplied by the sample provider rather than from assay-based typing. The paper as a whole reports these results and caveats: The quantity of clinical and demographic metadata differed by source and by participant and was supplied without curation.

The CDR3, cysteine through phenylalanine, is 13 amino acids long. Only CDR3 DNA is held: 39 bases, read in frame from base 1. V is cut back by 2 bases and J by 7 bases, with 1 base in the junction unmatched. The CDR1 and CDR2 encoded by the germline V gene are LGHNA and YSLEER. TCRbeta CDR3 regions were amplified from genomic DNA by means of the immunoSEQ Assay, a bias-controlled multiplex PCR. The authors' analysis ran thus. Within the assay, amplification of reference gene primers was used to estimate how many nucleated cells each sample contained. Sequence reads were collapsed and filtered to measure the absolute abundance of every unique TCRbeta CDR3 rearrangement. For each sample, productive Simpson clonality was calculated as the square root of Simpson's diversity index across productive rearrangements. TCRdb limited this immuneACCESS table to in-frame rearrangements with V and J called. A share of clones is missing; checked studies link under half to unresolved V genes, and the rest is unexplained. The D gene and trimming were derived from the DNA, and the V and J assignments and clone size from that table. The sample records 200,000 to 300,000 clones, approximately 90% of which are singletons. In total, the top ten clones hold 0.95% to 1% of the sample.

Concerning this clone: The clone's antigen remains unknown. Base-call qualities are not available, and no considerably larger clone is one nucleotide away.

Another Seattle source contributed samples from volunteer blood donors who had recovered from COVID-19. Each collaborating institution followed its own protocols to collect whole blood in K2EDTA tubes. For TCRbeta analysis, collaborators shipped samples as frozen whole blood, isolated PBMCs, or DNA extracted from either of those sample types. The sequenced sample consisted of peripheral blood. The chain links TRBV4-3 with TRBJ1-3; 8 bases in the middle match TRBD1. This clonotype originated in a woman in her thirties or forties who had recovered from COVID-19. The CDR3 sequence is CASSQNRGNTIYF. The nucleotides are TGCGCCAGCAGCCAAAACAGGGGGAACACCATATATTTT.